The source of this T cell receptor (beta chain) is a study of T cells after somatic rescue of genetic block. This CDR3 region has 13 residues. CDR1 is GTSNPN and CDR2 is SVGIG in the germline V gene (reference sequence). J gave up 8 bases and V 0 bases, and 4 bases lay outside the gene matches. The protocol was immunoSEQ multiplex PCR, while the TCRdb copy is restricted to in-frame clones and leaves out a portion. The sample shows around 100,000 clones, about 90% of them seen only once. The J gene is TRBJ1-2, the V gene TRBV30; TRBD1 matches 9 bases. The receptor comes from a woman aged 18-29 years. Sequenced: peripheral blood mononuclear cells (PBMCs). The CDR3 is CAWSVNRGLGYTF. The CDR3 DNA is TGTGCCTGGAGTGTAAACAGGGGGCTCGGCTACACCTTC.